The present TCR beta chain was sequenced within a study of T cell responses to AZD1222 COVID-19 vaccine. The V end was cut by 0 bases, the J end by 10 bases, with 12 bases between. The length of the CDR3 is 13 residues. From germline, CDR1 is LNHNV and CDR2 YYDKDF (reference sequence). Profiling relied on immunoSEQ multiplex PCR, and the TCRdb table lists in-frame clones only, not all of them. The sample contains 97,000 or so clones, approximately 81% of which appear only once. The chain combines TRBV15 with TRBJ1-1, with D maybe TRBD1 (6 bases). The sequenced sample was peripheral blood, obtained on day 0 of AZD1222 vaccination. This clonotype was sampled from an adult in good health. The CDR3 region has the DNA TGTGCCACCAGCAGAGAACCGGGACACCCAGCTTTCTTT. Residues: CATSREPGHPAFF.